This T cell receptor beta chain was obtained from a study of T-cell memory formation after mild COVID-19. This clonotype was detected a few times. No antigen is known for it. General study points: While clones contracting from day 15 to 85 were balanced between CD4 and CD8, later expanders leaned CD4+. Mainly in CM and EM were contracting CD4+ clones; CD8+ were in EMRA. For second-wave clones that peaked at day 37, SARS-CoV-2 specificity went unverified. The pre-infection memory compartment contained some responding clones, suggesting cross-reactive memory joined.

TCRdb re-called the 5' RACE reads with MiXCR, one entry per CDR3 protein. The sample consists of almost 550,000 distinct CDR3 sequences, over 20% of them appearing once. The CDR3 loop spans 18 amino acids. The V gene's germline CDR1 is MNHNY and CDR2 SVGAGI (reference sequence). V lost 4 bases to trimming and J lost 8 bases, with 27 bases between them. This sequence originates from an adult woman who had mild COVID-19 (a few samples of this study predate the infection). Cell type and time point are not known. The genes are TRBV6-6 and TRBJ2-1, with D maybe TRBD2 (6 bases). The specimen was PBMCs or a T cell subset sorted from them (not recorded which). CDR3: CASSFTTSIAGPIHEQFF. CDR3 nucleotide sequence: TGTGCCAGCAGTTTCACGACTAGTATAGCAGGGCCCATACATGAGCAGTTCTTC.